The rows below give T cell receptor beta chains drawn from one sample of a study of blood T cell repertoires in COVID-19. Some clones are missing from TCRdb's copy, which holds only in-frame ones; the method was immunoSEQ multiplex PCR. The sample consists of about 480,000 clones, approximately 87% of them appearing once. The sample taken for sequencing was PBMCs or T cells enriched from blood (not recorded which). These receptor sequences come from a woman in her 40s who had recovered from COVID-19. Both conserved end residues are part of each CDR3. D genes are given only for firm matches. Size is stated for part of the rows, as once, few or many counts, or as a class when the clone is expanded.

TRBJ1-5 - - TRBV21-1 TGTGCCAGCACCGCACAGGGGGAATGGGAGCCCCAGCATTTT CASTAQGEWEPQHF
TRBJ2-1 - - TRBV4-1 TGCGCCAGCAGCCAAGCTGGAGACAATGAGCAGTTCTTC CASSQAGDNEQFF
TRBJ1-5 - - TRBV27 TGTGCCAGCAGTTTACAGCGAGGGCCCCAGCATTTT CASSLQRGPQHF
TRBJ1-5 - - TRBV3-1/TRBV3-2 TGTGCCAGCAGCTTGAAGTCAGTCAAATATAGCAATCAGCCCCAGCATTTT CASSLKSVKYSNQPQHF
TRBJ1-4 - - TRBV6-1 TGTGCCAGCAGTGATCAGGTCGCAGGGGAGGAAAAACTGTTTTTT CASSDQVAGEEKLFF
TRBJ2-7 - - TRBV7-2 TGTGCCAGCAGCTTAGAAGCTCTCGGGAGCTACGAGCAGTACTTC CASSLEALGSYEQYF
TRBJ2-7 TRBD2 - TRBV3-1/TRBV3-2 TGTGCCAGCAGCCAAGAGGTGAACGCGGGGGGCCCTCGCGAGCAGTACTTC CASSQEVNAGGPREQYF
TRBJ2-7 TRBD1 - TRBV9 TGTGCCAGCAGCGTAGACGGGACAGGGTCAAACGAGCAGTACTTC CASSVDGTGSNEQYF
TRBJ2-7 TRBD1 - TRBV7-6 TGTGCCAGCAGCAATAGGACAGGGGGCGGCCCCTACGAGCAGTACTTC CASSNRTGGGPYEQYF
TRBJ2-1 TRBD2 - TRBV4-3 TGCGCCAGCAGTCTAACTAGCGGGGACTACAATGAGCAGTTCTTC CASSLTSGDYNEQFF
TRBJ2-1 TRBD2 once TRBV18 TGTGCCAGCTCACCAACGGCTAGCGGGCCCGAGCAGTTCTTC CASSPTASGPEQFF
TRBJ1-4 - - TRBV18 TGTGCCAGCTCACCATTGACCCAGGCAACTAATGAAAAACTGTTTTTT CASSPLTQATNEKLFF
TRBJ2-5 - - TRBV12-3/TRBV12-4 TGTGCCAGCAGTGACTTCAAAGAGACCCAGTACTTC CASSDFKETQYF
TRBJ1-1 - once TRBV18 TGTGCCAGCTCACCGGCGGGGGGTGGCACTGAAGCTTTCTTT CASSPAGGGTEAFF
TRBJ2-1 - - TRBV21-1 TGTGCCAGCAGCACCGGGACAGCCGGACTAGCGGGAGTTAGTGAGCAGTTCTTC CASSTGTAGLAGVSEQFF
TRBJ2-7 TRBD2 - TRBV5-1 TGCGCCAGCAGCTTTGGGGAGGGCGAGCAGTACTTC CASSFGEGEQYF
TRBJ2-7 TRBD2 - TRBV7-8 TGTGCCAGCAGCCCCTCTGGGACTAGCGGGAACAACGAGCAGTACTTC CASSPSGTSGNNEQYF
TRBJ2-5 - - TRBV29-1 TGCAGCGTTGGGCAGATTCAAGAGACCCAGTACTTC CSVGQIQETQYF
TRBJ1-1 TRBD1 - TRBV4-3 TGCGCCAGCAGCCAAGAACAGGGGGGACCGGCTTTCTTT CASSQEQGGPAFF
TRBJ2-5 - - TRBV12-5 TGTGCTAGTGGTCCTCCAAACCGCGGACAAGAGACCCAGTACTTC CASGPPNRGQETQYF
TRBJ1-1 - once TRBV18 TGTGCCAGCTTAAGTGGCAGGGTACACACTGAAGCTTTCTTT CASLSGRVHTEAFF
TRBJ2-2 - - TRBV6-5 TGTGCCAGCAGTTATACGGGGACCGGGGAGCTGTTTTTT CASSYTGTGELFF
TRBJ1-5 - - TRBV6-5 TGTGCCAGCAGTTTCGGACGGGATAGCAATCAGCCCCAGCATTTT CASSFGRDSNQPQHF